A single sample is the source of the 5 T cell receptor beta chains below, sequenced in a study of cytomegalovirus exposure and HLA in healthy donors. Using immunoSEQ multiplex PCR, the repertoire was profiled, and TCRdb retains in-frame clones only, with some absent. The repertoire holds around 150,000 clones, with 70% to 90% as singletons. Sequences were obtained from PBMCs. These receptors came from a woman aged 25 to 39 in good health and CMV-seronegative.

The V and J genes are TRBV5-5 and TRBJ1-6, with D unresolved. The ends were cut back, 0 bases at V and 7 bases at J, with 11 bases in the middle. The CDR3 is made up of 15 amino acids. The germline V gene has CDR1 SGHKS and CDR2 YYEKEE (reference sequence). The CDR3: CASSLAPAENSPLHF. CDR3 bases: TGTGCCAGCAGCTTGGCTCCCGCCGAGAATTCACCCCTCCACTTT.

The chain couples TRBV9 to TRBJ2-2, with D possibly being TRBD1 (6 bases). The V end lost 1 base, the J end lost 0 bases, and 13 bases lay between the germline ends. Germline CDR1 reads SGDLS; CDR2 reads YYNGEE. The CDR3 loop spans 17 amino acids. This CDR3 reads CASSVRGQRPNTGELFF. The CDR3 DNA reads TGTGCCAGCAGCGTACGAGGACAGCGACCGAACACCGGGGAGCTGTTTTTT.

The table lists this clone with a count of one. The sample contains more than one DNA sequence encoding this CDR3. This chain joins TRBV4-1 and TRBJ2-7; D gene ambiguous. Germline CDR1 reads MGHRA; CDR2 reads YSYEKL. The V gene lost 0 bases and the J gene lost 0 bases, with 3 bases spanning the gap. This CDR3 has 13 residues. The CDR3 nucleotides read TGCGCCAGCAGCCAAGACAGCTCCTACGAGCAGTACTTC. Amino acids: CASSQDSSYEQYF.

The rearrangement joins TRBV28 to TRBJ2-1; D is perhaps TRBD1 or TRBD2 (5 bases each). With 2 bases removed from V and 9 bases from J, the gap between germline ends came to 17 bases. Germline lookup yields CDR1 MDHEN and CDR2 SYDVKM. This CDR3 is built from 15 residues. The DNA of the CDR3 is TGTGCCAGCAGTTTAGGTTTGGGGGAAACGGGTGAGCAGTTCTTC. It codes for CASSLGLGETGEQFF.

The chain employs TRBV9 and TRBJ2-3; 11 nucleotides match TRBD2. The trim removed 3 bases at V and 3 bases at J, leaving 12 bases unmatched. Germline V gives CDR1 SGDLS, CDR2 YYNGEE. The CDR3 is made up of 18 amino acids. The CDR3 nucleotides are TGTGCCAGCAGCGCCCTAACTAGCGGGAGATCGGGGACAGATACGCAGTATTTT. Amino acids: CASSALTSGRSGTDTQYF. The full variable domain, its missing parts supplied by reference TRBV9 and TRBJ2-3, is DSGVTQTPKHLITATGQRVTLRCSPRSGDLSVYWYQQSLDQGLQFLIQYYNGEERAKGNILERFSAQQFPDLHSELNLSSLELGDSALYFCASSALTSGRSGTDTQYFGPGTRLTVL.